This T cell receptor (beta chain) was captured by sequencing in a study of cytomegalovirus exposure and HLA in healthy donors. Overall study findings and caveats: It was in a later analysis that TCR association rates were seen to vary by HLA locus, highest for DRB1 and lowest for HLA-C.

Note on this clone: As yet, its antigen is unknown.

Primers: 60 Vbeta forward and 13 Jbeta reverse. In the authors' workflow: Later analysis identified approximately 80 million unique TCR beta chains, about 10 million shared. Generated by immunoSEQ multiplex PCR, the TCRdb table keeps only in-frame clones and is missing some. V and J calls and clone size are those listed in that table; D and trimming were worked out from the DNA. The ten most abundant clones cover under 0.7% of a sample with about 100,000 clones. This CDR3 has 13 residues. Germline V gives CDR1 SGDLS, CDR2 YYNGEE. Trimming removed 0 bases at V and 5 bases at J, with 8 bases between. The source of this sequence is a man aged 45-60 years in good health and CMV-seronegative. The sample was PBMCs. The chain recombines TRBV9 with TRBJ1-1; D call uncertain. The CDR3 spells CASSVAQDTEAFF. CDR3 DNA sequence: TGTGCCAGCAGCGTAGCCCAGGATACTGAAGCTTTCTTT.